The 23 T cell receptor beta chains reported below all come from one sample, sequenced in a study of stem cell transplantation in POMP-related autoinflammatory disease. Only in-frame clones appear in the TCRdb table, and some are missing; sequencing was by immunoSEQ multiplex PCR. Of about 68,000 clones detected, roughly 93% appear once; the ten largest clones hold roughly 0.7%. Sequencing was performed on CD4+ T cells from PBMCs, taken after stem cell transplantation. These receptors were collected from a human patient with POMP-related autoinflammation and immune dysregulation (PRAID). The T cells may partly be graft donor cells.

The DNA of the CDR3 is TGTGCCAGCAAGGGACAGCCGTACCAAGAGACCCAGTACTTC. Amino acids: CASKGQPYQETQYF. The chain combines TRBV6-5 with TRBJ2-5; TRBD1 matches at 7 bases. V lost 7 bases, J lost 0 bases, and 5 bases stayed unmatched. This CDR3 contains 14 residues. Germline CDR1 reads MNHEY; CDR2 reads SVGAGI.

V gene TRBV28 combines with J gene TRBJ1-2; D unresolved. The CDR3 covers 12 residues. Germline V CDR1 and CDR2: MDHEN, SYDVKM. Trimming left V 3 bases short and J 5 bases short, with 7 bases between. The DNA for the CDR3 is TGTGCCAGCAGTTTGTCTGAATATGGCTACACCTTC. Its translation is CASSLSEYGYTF.

The CDR3 DNA sequence: TGTGCCAGCAGCTTAGGTGGGACAGGGAGAAGCTATGGCTACACCTTC. Residues: CASSLGGTGRSYGYTF. The J gene is TRBJ1-2, the V gene TRBV7-6; TRBD1 agrees at 9 bases. CDR3 length equals 16 residues. In germline, CDR1 is SGHVS, CDR2 FNYEAQ. V gave up 1 base and J gave up 4 bases; unmatched junction bases: 7.

The chain employs TRBV29-1 and TRBJ2-7, with TRBD1 matching over 11 bases. Germline V gene lookup returns CDR1 SQVTM and CDR2 ANQGSEA. This CDR3 has 16 amino acids. Trimming cost V 6 bases and J 0 bases; bases outside gene matches: 10. CDR3 sequence: CSVAGTGGRSSYEQYF. In DNA, the CDR3 is TGCAGCGTCGCCGGGACAGGGGGTCGTAGCTCCTACGAGCAGTACTTC.

This clone was counted between two and nine times. V gene TRBV10-1 combines with J gene TRBJ1-2; the D gene is possibly TRBD1 (6 bases). Per germline, CDR1 WNHNN and CDR2 SYGVQD (reference sequence). The CDR3 totals 13 residues. Trimming left V 1 base short and J 6 bases short, with 9 bases between. The CDR3 sequence: CASSEWAGDGYTF. CDR3 nucleotides: TGCGCCAGCAGTGAGTGGGCAGGGGATGGCTACACCTTC.

A word on this clone: A junction boundary mismatches the germline segment, possibly from a read error. This chain connects TRBV28 to TRBJ2-5, with 7 bases identical to TRBD2. Germline V gene lookup returns CDR1 MDHEN and CDR2 SYDVKM. The CDR3 loop spans 14 amino acids. The CDR3 DNA follows: TGTGCCAGCAGTTTGGGTAACGGGGGGAGGTTATCGAACTTC. Translation: CASSLGNGGRLSNF.

V and J are TRBV27 and TRBJ2-7, with D possibly TRBD1 on 5 matching bases. Deletions cut 8 bases from V and 6 bases from J, with 11 bases between. Germline CDR1 reads MNHEY; CDR2 reads SMNVEV (reference sequence). The CDR3 loop spans 11 amino acids. CDR3 sequence: CASSGFAEQYV. DNA of the CDR3: TGTGCCAGCTCAGGGTTCGCCGAGCAGTACGTC.

This chain connects TRBV28 to TRBJ2-5, with D uncertain. Between the trimmed V and J ends, which lost 5 bases and 5 bases, there was a span of 18 bases. Germline values: CDR1 MDHEN, CDR2 SYDVKM. The CDR3 loop spans 15 amino acids. The DNA of the CDR3 is TGTGCCAGCAGTCGACAAAGAGGAATACTGGAGACCCAGTACTTC. This gives the protein CASSRQRGILETQYF.

The chain has TRBV18 and TRBJ1-6, with D unclear. The CDR3 contains 15 residues. The germline V and J ends were trimmed by 1 base and 6 bases, with 10 bases remaining between them. Germline CDR1 is KGHSH and CDR2 is LQKENI. The CDR3 nucleotides are TGTGCCAGCTCACCACTCCCGGACGGTAATTCACCCCTCCACTTT. Amino acids: CASSPLPDGNSPLHF. Full variable domain (remainder filled in from reference TRBV18 and TRBJ1-6): NAGVMQNPRHLVRRRGQEARLRCSPMKGHSHVYWYRQLPEEGLKFMVYLQKENIIDESGMPKERFSAEFPKEGPSILRIQQVVRGDSAAYFCASSPLPDGNSPLHFGNGTRLTVT.

Only one count was recorded for this clone. The rearrangement uses TRBV11-2 and TRBJ1-4, with D unclear. This CDR3 contains 15 residues. Trimming took 6 bases from V and 10 from J, leaving 21 bases between them. CDR1 is SGHAT and CDR2 is FQNNGV in the germline V gene. In nucleotides, the CDR3 is TGTGCCAGCAGGCCTTCGGGGTCCATCCCCACAAAACTGTTTTTT. It yields the protein CASRPSGSIPTKLFF.

This rearrangement joins TRBV21-1 to TRBJ1-5; the D call of TRBD1 is as the table states it, not checked on the DNA. TRBV21-1 has pseudogene status. The CDR3 contains 13 residues. The CDR3 is CARLRADNQPQHF. The CDR3 nucleotides are TGTGCCAGACTCAGGGCAGACAATCAGCCCCAGCATTTT.

This clone was picked up one time. Other DNA sequences from this sample encode an identical CDR3 as well. The J gene is TRBJ1-1, the V gene TRBV10-3, with 7 bases that match TRBD1. Trimming removed 7 bases from V and 1 base from J; junction bases left unmatched: 3. Germline values: CDR1 ENHRY, CDR2 SYGVKD. This CDR3 comprises 13 residues. Here the CDR3 DNA reads TGTGCCATCAATAGGGGGCGGAACACTGAAGCTTTCTTT. Protein sequence: CAINRGRNTEAFF.

The rearrangement links TRBV11-2 to TRBJ2-3; D remains ambiguous. CDR1 and CDR2 from the germline V gene are SGHAT and FQNNGV. V dropped 6 bases and J dropped 0 bases, with 10 bases sitting between them. There are 14 residues in the CDR3. CDR3 DNA sequence: TGTGCCAGCAGACAAACCCATAGCACAGATACGCAGTATTTT. Translation: CASRQTHSTDTQYF.

V is TRBV11-2 and J is TRBJ2-1; 8 positions match TRBD2. The CDR3 runs 17 residues. Germline V gene lookup returns CDR1 SGHAT and CDR2 FQNNGV. With V trimmed by 1 base and J by 1 base, 6 bases remained unmatched. CDR3 protein: CASSLGYRGGSYNEQFF. The CDR3, as DNA: TGTGCCAGCAGCTTAGGATATCGGGGGGGATCCTACAATGAGCAGTTCTTC.

V and J are TRBV4-1 and TRBJ2-5; no clear D gene. The germline V and J ends were trimmed by 6 bases and 1 base, with 12 bases remaining between them. The CDR3 consists of 14 residues. The V gene's germline CDR1 is MGHRA and CDR2 YSYEKL. DNA of the CDR3: TGCGCCAGCAGTTACCCAGGAGCCCAAGAGACCCAGTACTTC. Amino acid sequence: CASSYPGAQETQYF.

The chain is built from TRBV18 and TRBJ1-5; D possibly corresponds to TRBD1 (6 bases). The V end was cut by 1 base, the J end by 1 base, with 17 bases between. The V gene's germline CDR1 is KGHSH and CDR2 LQKENI. CDR3 size: 18 residues. The DNA for the CDR3 is TGTGCCAGCTCACCACAGGGGGGAACCCCTAACAGCAATCAGCCCCAGCATTTT. This codes for CASSPQGGTPNSNQPQHF.

V usage is TRBV7-8 and J usage is TRBJ2-7; TRBD2 is a possible D gene (5 bases). The CDR3 runs 16 residues. The germline V gene encodes CDR1 SGHVS and CDR2 FQNEAQ. V was trimmed by 1 base and J by 3 bases, leaving 16 bases between them. This chain's CDR3 is CASSLGTVRVGYEQYF. CDR3 coding DNA: TGTGCCAGCAGCTTAGGCACCGTGCGGGTGGGCTACGAGCAGTACTTC.

The V gene is TRBV24-1, the J gene TRBJ1-2, with D unclear. The CDR3 totals 14 residues. The V end lost 0 bases, the J end lost 6 bases, and 10 bases lay between the germline ends. Germline V gene data show CDR1 as KGHDR and CDR2 as SFDVKD. The CDR3 nucleotides are TGTGCCACCAGTGATTTGTGGAGGTCGGATGGCTACACCTTC. Its protein is CATSDLWRSDGYTF.

The J gene is TRBJ1-3, the V gene TRBV18; tentative D call: TRBD1 (5 bases). Germline V lookup: CDR1 KGHSH, CDR2 LQKENI. Trimming took 1 base from V and 2 from J, leaving 12 bases between them. CDR3 size: 16 residues. DNA for the CDR3: TGTGCCAGCTCACCACTGAGCGGAGGGGCTGGAAACACCATATATTTT. Protein sequence: CASSPLSGGAGNTIYF.

V is TRBV11-2 and J is TRBJ1-2; the match to TRBD1 covers 9 bases. Trimming cost V 5 bases and J 4 bases; bases outside gene matches: 11. The CDR3 consists of 16 residues. CDR1 is SGHAT and CDR2 is FQNNGV in the germline V gene. CDR3 sequence: CASSLGTGGGGYGYTF. The CDR3 DNA is TGTGCCAGCAGCCTGGGAACAGGGGGCGGGGGCTATGGCTACACCTTC.

This chain joins TRBV11-3 and TRBJ2-7; 9 bases are shared with TRBD1. The J segment lost 4 bases and the V segment lost 5 bases, leaving 9 bases of the junction unmatched. Germline CDR1 reads SGHNT; CDR2 reads YENEEA. This CDR3 is built from 15 residues. CDR3 region: CASSRGQGRVYEQYF. As DNA, the CDR3 is TGTGCCAGCAGCCGCGGACAGGGGCGGGTATACGAGCAGTACTTC.

The chain employs TRBV10-1 and TRBJ2-2; no clear D gene. The ends were cut back, 4 bases at V and 5 bases at J, with 11 bases in the middle. The germline V gene has CDR1 WNHNN and CDR2 SYGVQD (reference sequence). This CDR3 has 14 amino acids. In DNA form, the CDR3 reads TGCGCCAGCAGTGGGTTCCCATATACCGGGGAGCTGTTTTTT. Protein sequence: CASSGFPYTGELFF.

This clone was found a few times. V usage is TRBV24-1 and J usage is TRBJ1-4; perhaps TRBD1 as D (6 bases). Germline-derived CDR1 and CDR2 are KGHDR and SFDVKD. Trimming pared 5 bases from V and 4 bases from J, leaving 10 bases between. This CDR3 contains 14 residues. The CDR3 region is CATSAADSNEKLFF. CDR3 sequence (DNA): TGTGCCACCAGTGCCGCGGACAGTAATGAAAAACTGTTTTTT.